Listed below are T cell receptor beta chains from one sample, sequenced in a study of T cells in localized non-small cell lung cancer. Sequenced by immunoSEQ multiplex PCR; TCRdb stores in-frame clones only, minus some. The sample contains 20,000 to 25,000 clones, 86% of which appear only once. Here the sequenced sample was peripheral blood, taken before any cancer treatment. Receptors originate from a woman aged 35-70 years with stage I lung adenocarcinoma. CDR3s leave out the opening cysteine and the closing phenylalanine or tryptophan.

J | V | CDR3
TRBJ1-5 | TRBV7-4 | ASSPTGLNQPQH
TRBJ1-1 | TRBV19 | ASTDTLNTEAF
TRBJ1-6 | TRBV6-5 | ASRPTRVNSPLH
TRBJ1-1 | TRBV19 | ASSTQGENTEAF
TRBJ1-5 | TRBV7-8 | ASSRRGSQPQH
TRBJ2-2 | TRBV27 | ASKTGEAGELF
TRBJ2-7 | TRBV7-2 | ASTQGQGGYEQY
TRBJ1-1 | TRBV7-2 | ASSPNGQGTEAF
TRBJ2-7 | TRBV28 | ASNAPGQGSYEQY
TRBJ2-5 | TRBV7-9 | ASSRDRGSLETQY
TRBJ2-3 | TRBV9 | ASRKTLAGTDTQY
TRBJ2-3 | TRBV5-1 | ASSRTGDDTDTQY
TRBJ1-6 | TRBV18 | ASSPPGTGADSPLH
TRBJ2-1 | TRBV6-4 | AQRGLAVYNEQF
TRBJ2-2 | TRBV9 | ASSVLSIGELF
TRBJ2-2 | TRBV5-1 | ASSWAGQVNTGELF
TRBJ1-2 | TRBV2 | ASIRDRGRGYGYT
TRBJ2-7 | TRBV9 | ASSVGPENYEQY
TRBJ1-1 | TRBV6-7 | ASSCTGQGRR
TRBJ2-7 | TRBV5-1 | ASSSEGGSYEQY
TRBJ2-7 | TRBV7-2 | ASSLSHGEGYEQY
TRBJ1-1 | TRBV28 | ASSRKGTLTTEAF
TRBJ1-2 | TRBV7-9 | ASSLDGIYGYT
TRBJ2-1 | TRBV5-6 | ASSSGPKQF
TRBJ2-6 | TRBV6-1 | ASSEWASGANVLT
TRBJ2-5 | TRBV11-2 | ASSLDWETRATTLQETQY
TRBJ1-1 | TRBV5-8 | ASRQRNTEAF
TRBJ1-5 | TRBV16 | ASSQSGRSNQPQH
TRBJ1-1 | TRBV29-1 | SVEPNGQGTEAF
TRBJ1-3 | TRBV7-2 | ASSLGQAPGNTIY